This T cell receptor (beta chain) is from a study of T cells in Graves' hyperthyroidism and ophthalmopathy. What was amplified from RNA transcripts were TCR beta CDR3 regions. The TCR CDR3 was amplified in a first-round RT-PCR using the HTBI primer set. A single record per CDR3 protein comes from TCRdb applying MiXCR to the multiplex PCR reads. The table includes 600,000 to 700,000 distinct CDR3 sequences, less than 45% detected once. From germline, CDR1 is SQVTM and CDR2 ANQGSEA. The CDR3 length is 13 residues. Trimming took 4 bases from V and 5 from J; bases not matched to a gene: 4. Input material: peripheral blood or thyroid tissue (not recorded which). This TCR was recovered from an adult man with Graves' disease, either hyperthyroidism or ophthalmopathy (not recorded which). The V call is TRBV29-1, the J call TRBJ1-1, with 10 bases matching TRBD1. The CDR3 DNA follows: TGCAGCGTTGTCCGGGACAGGGGTACTGAAGCTTTCTTT. As protein: CSVVRDRGTEAFF.